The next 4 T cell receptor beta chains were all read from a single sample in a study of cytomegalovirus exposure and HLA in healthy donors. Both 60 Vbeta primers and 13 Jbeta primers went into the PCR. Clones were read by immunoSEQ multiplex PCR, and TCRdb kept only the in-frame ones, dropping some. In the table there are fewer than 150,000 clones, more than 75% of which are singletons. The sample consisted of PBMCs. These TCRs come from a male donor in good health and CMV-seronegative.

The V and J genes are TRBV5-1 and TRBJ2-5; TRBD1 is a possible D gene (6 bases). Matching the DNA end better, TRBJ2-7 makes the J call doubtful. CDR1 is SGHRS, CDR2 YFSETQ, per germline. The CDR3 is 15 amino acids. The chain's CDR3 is CASSLVRQASYEQYF. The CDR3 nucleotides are TGCGCCAGCAGCTTGGTGCGACAGGCCTCCTACGAGCAGTACTTC.

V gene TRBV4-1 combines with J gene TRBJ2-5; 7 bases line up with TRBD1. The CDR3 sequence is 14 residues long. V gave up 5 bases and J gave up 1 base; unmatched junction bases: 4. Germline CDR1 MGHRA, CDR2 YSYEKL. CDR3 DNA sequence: TGCGCCAGCAGCAACAGGGGAGCCCAAGAGACCCAGTACTTC. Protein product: CASSNRGAQETQYF.

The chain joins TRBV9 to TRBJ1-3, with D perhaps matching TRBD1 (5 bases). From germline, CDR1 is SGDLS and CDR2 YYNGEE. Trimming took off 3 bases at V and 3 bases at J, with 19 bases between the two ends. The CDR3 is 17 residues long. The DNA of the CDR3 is TGTGCCAGCAGCGCTGGTTTAGGGGCATATGGTGGAAACACCATATATTTT. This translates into CASSAGLGAYGGNTIYF.

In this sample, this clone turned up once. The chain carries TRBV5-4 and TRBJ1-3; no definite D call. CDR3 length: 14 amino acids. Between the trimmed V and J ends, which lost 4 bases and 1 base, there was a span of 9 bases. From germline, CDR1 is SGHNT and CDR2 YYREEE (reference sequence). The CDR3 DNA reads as TGTGCCAGCAGCCTCATCGGGTCTGGAAACACCATATATTTT. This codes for CASSLIGSGNTIYF.